The rows below give T cell receptor beta chains drawn from one sample of a study of T-cell reconstitution after alpha-beta-depleted transplantation in children. TCRdb called the PCR reads again in MiXCR, with one record for every CDR3 protein. The top ten hold roughly 0.84% of the sample, which has 670,000 or so distinct CDR3 sequences, around 13% seen once. The sequences come from PBMCs, collected before TCRalphabeta/CD19-depleted stem cell transplant. These receptors originate from a girl aged 2-10 years with congenital amegakaryocytic thrombocytopenia, due to receive a stem cell transplant. Each CDR3 is given with its conserved first and last residue. The order of the fields is D gene, J gene, V gene, clone size, CDR3 protein, CDR3 DNA. A D gene is named only where the DNA matches it firmly. Rows give clone size only sometimes, using once, few, many, or a class for an expanded clone.

d_gene: .
j_gene: TRBJ2-7
v_gene: TRBV10-2
abundance: few
CDR3aa: CASSSAWDFDYEQYF
CDR3nt: TGCGCCAGCAGTTCAGCCTGGGACTTTGATTACGAGCAGTACTTC

d_gene: TRBD2
j_gene: TRBJ2-3
v_gene: TRBV7-8
abundance: few
CDR3aa: CASSLVGIHPGVTSADTQYF
CDR3nt: TGTGCCAGCAGCTTAGTAGGGATCCACCCCGGGGTGACTAGCGCAGATACGCAGTATTTT

d_gene: .
j_gene: TRBJ2-2
v_gene: TRBV5-1
abundance: many
CDR3aa: CASSLAGFANTGELFF
CDR3nt: TGCGCCAGCAGCTTGGCTGGGTTCGCGAACACCGGGGAGCTGTTTTTT

d_gene: .
j_gene: TRBJ1-1
v_gene: TRBV12-3/TRBV12-4
abundance: many
CDR3aa: CASSFNERENTEAFF
CDR3nt: TGTGCCAGCAGTTTTAACGAAAGAGAGAACACTGAAGCTTTCTTT

d_gene: TRBD2
j_gene: TRBJ2-1
v_gene: TRBV19
abundance: .
CDR3aa: CASSPTWWEEGTTYNEQFF
CDR3nt: TGTGCCAGTAGCCCCACATGGTGGGAAGAAGGGACTACGTACAATGAGCAGTTCTTC

d_gene: TRBD1
j_gene: TRBJ2-5
v_gene: TRBV7-7
abundance: few
CDR3aa: CASSLGGQGGLETQYF
CDR3nt: TGTGCCAGCAGCTTAGGTGGACAGGGCGGGTTAGAGACCCAGTACTTC

d_gene: TRBD1
j_gene: TRBJ2-7
v_gene: TRBV29-1
abundance: many
CDR3aa: CSVGQGMGEQYF
CDR3nt: TGCAGCGTCGGACAGGGTATGGGCGAGCAGTACTTC

d_gene: .
j_gene: TRBJ2-3
v_gene: TRBV20-1
abundance: few
CDR3aa: CSARDEWTRKRYF
CDR3nt: TGCAGTGCTAGAGACGAATGGACAAGGAAGAGGTATTTT

d_gene: .
j_gene: TRBJ2-7
v_gene: TRBV5-1
abundance: many
CDR3aa: CASSLEWTEQYF
CDR3nt: TGCGCCAGCAGCTTGGAGTGGACCGAGCAGTACTTC

d_gene: .
j_gene: TRBJ1-3
v_gene: TRBV6-6
abundance: many
CDR3aa: CASSSIGGNTIYF
CDR3nt: TGTGCCAGCAGCTCGATTGGGGGAAACACCATATATTTT

d_gene: .
j_gene: TRBJ2-2
v_gene: TRBV30
abundance: few
CDR3aa: CAWSSSRTLYTGELFF
CDR3nt: TGTGCCTGGAGTAGTAGTCGGACCCTCTACACCGGGGAGCTGTTTTTT

d_gene: .
j_gene: TRBJ2-1
v_gene: TRBV4-2
abundance: many
CDR3aa: CASSQESYNEQFF
CDR3nt: TGTGCCAGCAGCCAAGAATCCTACAATGAGCAGTTCTTC

d_gene: TRBD1
j_gene: TRBJ1-2
v_gene: TRBV9
abundance: .
CDR3aa: CASSQRTGIGYTF
CDR3nt: TGTGCCAGCAGCCAACGGACAGGGATCGGCTACACCTTC

d_gene: .
j_gene: TRBJ2-1
v_gene: TRBV5-6
abundance: many
CDR3aa: CASSLLRVPHNEQFF
CDR3nt: TGTGCCAGCAGCTTGTTAAGAGTCCCACACAATGAGCAGTTCTTC

d_gene: TRBD2
j_gene: TRBJ2-1
v_gene: TRBV5-1
abundance: few
CDR3aa: CASSYTSGDSKNEQFF
CDR3nt: TGCGCCAGCAGCTATACTAGCGGCGATTCGAAAAATGAGCAGTTCTTC

d_gene: .
j_gene: TRBJ1-4
v_gene: TRBV7-2
abundance: .
CDR3aa: CASSLAANEKLFF
CDR3nt: TGTGCCAGCAGCTTAGCAGCTAATGAAAAACTGTTTTTT

d_gene: TRBD1
j_gene: TRBJ2-1
v_gene: TRBV7-3
abundance: many
CDR3aa: CASSPQGRYDNEQFF
CDR3nt: TGTGCCAGCAGCCCACAGGGGCGGTACGACAATGAGCAGTTCTTC

d_gene: TRBD2
j_gene: TRBJ2-7
v_gene: TRBV7-6
abundance: few
CDR3aa: CASSLAGGVNSYEQYF
CDR3nt: TGTGCCAGCAGCTTAGCGGGAGGGGTGAACAGCTACGAGCAGTACTTC

d_gene: TRBD2
j_gene: TRBJ2-1
v_gene: TRBV19
abundance: .
CDR3aa: CASSPESGRSYNEQFF
CDR3nt: TGTGCCAGTAGTCCTGAGAGCGGGAGGTCCTACAATGAGCAGTTCTTC

d_gene: .
j_gene: TRBJ1-1
v_gene: TRBV5-1
abundance: many
CDR3aa: CASSLTDTEAFF
CDR3nt: TGCGCCAGCAGCTTGACAGACACTGAAGCTTTCTTT

d_gene: TRBD2
j_gene: TRBJ2-3
v_gene: TRBV4-2
abundance: few
CDR3aa: CASSLKILAGSPTDTQYF
CDR3nt: TGTGCCAGCAGCCTAAAAATCCTAGCGGGGAGTCCCACAGATACGCAGTATTTT

d_gene: TRBD2
j_gene: TRBJ2-1
v_gene: TRBV5-1
abundance: many
CDR3aa: CASSAGEGSYNEQFF
CDR3nt: TGCGCCAGCAGCGCGGGAGAGGGCTCCTATAATGAGCAGTTCTTC

d_gene: .
j_gene: TRBJ2-7
v_gene: TRBV20-1
abundance: many
CDR3aa: CSARDPDNYEQYF
CDR3nt: TGCAGTGCTAGAGATCCGGACAACTACGAGCAGTACTTC

d_gene: TRBD1
j_gene: TRBJ2-5
v_gene: TRBV12-3/TRBV12-4
abundance: many
CDR3aa: CASTDRGPIKETQYF
CDR3nt: TGTGCCAGCACAGACAGGGGGCCCATCAAAGAGACCCAGTACTTC

d_gene: .
j_gene: TRBJ1-1
v_gene: TRBV7-2
abundance: few
CDR3aa: CASSPAVGAMNTEAFF
CDR3nt: TGTGCCAGCAGCCCAGCGGTCGGAGCCATGAACACTGAAGCTTTCTTT

d_gene: TRBD2
j_gene: TRBJ2-5
v_gene: TRBV5-6
abundance: .
CDR3aa: CASSRRLAGNLETQYF
CDR3nt: TGTGCCAGCAGCCGCAGACTAGCGGGAAATTTAGAGACCCAGTACTTC

d_gene: .
j_gene: TRBJ1-4
v_gene: TRBV20-1
abundance: many
CDR3aa: CSASEEKLFF
CDR3nt: TGCAGTGCTAGTGAAGAAAAACTGTTTTTT

d_gene: .
j_gene: TRBJ2-6
v_gene: TRBV5-1
abundance: many
CDR3aa: CASTQGQPSGANVLTF
CDR3nt: TGCGCCAGCACCCAGGGTCAGCCCTCTGGGGCCAACGTCCTGACTTTC

d_gene: .
j_gene: TRBJ2-2
v_gene: TRBV5-6
abundance: many
CDR3aa: CASSLPSGELFF
CDR3nt: TGTGCCAGCAGCTTGCCCTCCGGGGAGCTGTTTTTT

d_gene: .
j_gene: TRBJ2-3
v_gene: TRBV7-8
abundance: many
CDR3aa: CASSLDGSHTDTQYF
CDR3nt: TGTGCCAGCAGCTTAGACGGGAGCCACACAGATACGCAGTATTTT

d_gene: .
j_gene: TRBJ2-1
v_gene: TRBV28
abundance: .
CDR3aa: CASSILQGIDEQFF
CDR3nt: TGTGCCAGCAGTATTCTACAGGGTATCGATGAGCAGTTCTTC

d_gene: TRBD1
j_gene: TRBJ2-7
v_gene: TRBV29-1
abundance: few
CDR3aa: CSVEPPGQPYEQYF
CDR3nt: TGCAGCGTTGAACCCCCGGGACAGCCCTACGAGCAGTACTTC

d_gene: .
j_gene: TRBJ2-7
v_gene: TRBV5-4
abundance: few
CDR3aa: CASSSGWVSEQYF
CDR3nt: TGTGCCAGCAGCTCAGGGTGGGTGAGTGAGCAGTACTTC

d_gene: .
j_gene: TRBJ2-5
v_gene: TRBV15
abundance: many
CDR3aa: CATSRGGLEETQYF
CDR3nt: TGTGCCACCAGCAGAGGAGGGCTTGAAGAGACCCAGTACTTC

d_gene: .
j_gene: TRBJ2-2
v_gene: TRBV20-1
abundance: many
CDR3aa: CSARGERNTGELFF
CDR3nt: TGCAGTGCTAGAGGGGAGAGGAACACCGGGGAGCTGTTTTTT